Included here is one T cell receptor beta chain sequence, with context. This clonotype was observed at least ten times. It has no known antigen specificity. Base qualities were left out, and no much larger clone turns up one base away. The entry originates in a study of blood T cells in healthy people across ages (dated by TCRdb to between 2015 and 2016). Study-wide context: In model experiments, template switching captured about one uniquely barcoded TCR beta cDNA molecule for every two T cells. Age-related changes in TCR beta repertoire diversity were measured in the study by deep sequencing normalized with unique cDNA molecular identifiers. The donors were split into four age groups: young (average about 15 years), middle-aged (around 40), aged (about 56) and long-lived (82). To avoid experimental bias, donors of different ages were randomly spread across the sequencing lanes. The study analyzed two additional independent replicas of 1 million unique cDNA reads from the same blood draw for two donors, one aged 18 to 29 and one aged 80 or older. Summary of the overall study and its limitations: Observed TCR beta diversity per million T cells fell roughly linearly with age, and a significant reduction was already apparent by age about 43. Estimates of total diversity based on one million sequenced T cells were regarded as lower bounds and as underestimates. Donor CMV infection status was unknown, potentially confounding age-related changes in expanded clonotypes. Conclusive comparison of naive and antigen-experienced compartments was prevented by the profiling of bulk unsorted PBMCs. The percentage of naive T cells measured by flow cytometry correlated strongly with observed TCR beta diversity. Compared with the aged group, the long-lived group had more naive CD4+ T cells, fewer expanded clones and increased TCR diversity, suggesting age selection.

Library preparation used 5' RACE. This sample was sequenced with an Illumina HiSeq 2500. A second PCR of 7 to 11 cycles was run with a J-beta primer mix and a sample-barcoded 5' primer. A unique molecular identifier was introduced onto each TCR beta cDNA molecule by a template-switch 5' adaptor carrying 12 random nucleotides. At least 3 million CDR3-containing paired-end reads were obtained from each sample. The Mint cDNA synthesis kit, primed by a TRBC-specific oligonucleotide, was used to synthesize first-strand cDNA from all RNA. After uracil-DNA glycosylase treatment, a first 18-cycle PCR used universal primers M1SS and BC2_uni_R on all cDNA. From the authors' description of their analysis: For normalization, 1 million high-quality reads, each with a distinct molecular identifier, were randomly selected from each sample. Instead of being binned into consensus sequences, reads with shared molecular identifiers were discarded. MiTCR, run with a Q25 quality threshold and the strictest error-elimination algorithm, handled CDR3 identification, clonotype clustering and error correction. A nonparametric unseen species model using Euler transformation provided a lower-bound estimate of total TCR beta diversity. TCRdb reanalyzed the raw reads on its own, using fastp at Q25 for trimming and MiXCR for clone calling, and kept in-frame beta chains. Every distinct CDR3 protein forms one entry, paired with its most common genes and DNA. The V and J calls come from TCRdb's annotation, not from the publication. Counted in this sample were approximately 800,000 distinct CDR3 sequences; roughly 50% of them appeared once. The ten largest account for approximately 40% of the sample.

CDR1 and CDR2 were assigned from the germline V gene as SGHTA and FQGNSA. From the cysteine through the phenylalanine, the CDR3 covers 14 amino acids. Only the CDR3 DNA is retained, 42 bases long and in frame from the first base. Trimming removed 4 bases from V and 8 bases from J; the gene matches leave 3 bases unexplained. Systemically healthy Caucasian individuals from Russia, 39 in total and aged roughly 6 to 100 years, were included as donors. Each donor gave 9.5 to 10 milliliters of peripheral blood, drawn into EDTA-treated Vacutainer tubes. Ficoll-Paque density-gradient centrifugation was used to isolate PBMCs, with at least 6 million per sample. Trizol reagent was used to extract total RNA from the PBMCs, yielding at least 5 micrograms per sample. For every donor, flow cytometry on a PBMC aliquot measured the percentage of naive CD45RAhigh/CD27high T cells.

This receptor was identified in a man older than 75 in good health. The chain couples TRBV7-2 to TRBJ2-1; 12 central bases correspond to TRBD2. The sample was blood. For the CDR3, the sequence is CASSSGLAGHEQFF. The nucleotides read TGTGCCAGCAGCTCGGGACTAGCGGGCCATGAGCAGTTCTTC.